These T cell receptor beta chains were read from a single sample in a study of regulatory T cells in long-lasting Graves disease. In TCRdb, the multiplex PCR reads were re-called with MiXCR into one record per CDR3 protein. Of approximately 230,000 distinct CDR3 sequences listed, approximately 20% were seen once; the top ten hold about 20%. Sequencing used peripheral blood mononuclear cells (PBMCs), obtained at new diagnosis, from a patient treated with antithyroid drugs. The receptors here all came from a female donor with Graves disease. The conserved cysteine and the conserved F or W are not part of the CDR3 here.

CDR3: AISGSNQPQH
V: TRBV10-3
J: TRBJ1-5

CDR3: ASSPRPSGNQQYYTQY
V: TRBV5-1
J: TRBJ2-3

CDR3: ASSLRGVPSYEQY
V: TRBV27
J: TRBJ2-7

CDR3: ASSDIEAYEQY
V: TRBV6-1
J: TRBJ2-7

CDR3: ASSTGTGQETQY
V: TRBV18
J: TRBJ2-5

CDR3: ASSLGQGYQETQY
V: TRBV27
J: TRBJ2-5

CDR3: ASSQVAGPYEQY
V: TRBV4-1
J: TRBJ2-7

CDR3: ASNEGQVGQPQH
V: TRBV6-1
J: TRBJ1-5

CDR3: ASSRDRGMNTEAF
V: TRBV19
J: TRBJ1-1

CDR3: ASSDLAGGGEQF
V: TRBV6-4
J: TRBJ2-1

CDR3: SVEDFIATSGRAGYEQY
V: TRBV29-1
J: TRBJ2-7

CDR3: AISELRDGYT
V: TRBV10-3
J: TRBJ1-2

CDR3: ASSATGTASFYGYT
V: TRBV5-5
J: TRBJ1-2

CDR3: ASSHRQGLNTEAF
V: TRBV6-2/TRBV6-3
J: TRBJ1-1

CDR3: ASSEKGGLYEQY
V: TRBV28
J: TRBJ2-7

CDR3: ASSPGGSSYEQY
V: TRBV13
J: TRBJ2-7

CDR3: ASSEGTAYTGELF
V: TRBV2
J: TRBJ2-2

CDR3: ASSGVGGDSHTDTQY
V: TRBV25-1
J: TRBJ2-3

CDR3: ASSTFAGRYEQY
V: TRBV11-2
J: TRBJ2-7

CDR3: ARHRLAGDLEQF
V: TRBV2
J: TRBJ2-1

CDR3: ASSLTLAEADTQY
V: TRBV12-3/TRBV12-4
J: TRBJ2-3

CDR3: ASSSRGQGAHGYT
V: TRBV7-2
J: TRBJ1-2

CDR3: SARPPGQGLFPFAEAF
V: TRBV20-1
J: TRBJ1-1

CDR3: SARIAVRETQY
V: TRBV20-1
J: TRBJ2-5

CDR3: SALGQGTGEQY
V: TRBV29-1
J: TRBJ2-7

CDR3: ASSGRAGAYNEQF
V: TRBV5-5
J: TRBJ2-1

CDR3: ASSLSYRGSPLH
V: TRBV27
J: TRBJ1-6

CDR3: ASRGTSGSSYNEQF
V: TRBV10-2
J: TRBJ2-1

CDR3: ASSILLGLLYEQY
V: TRBV7-2
J: TRBJ2-7

CDR3: ANSSGQNYGYT
V: TRBV28
J: TRBJ1-2

CDR3: SARRDRFFTYEQY
V: TRBV20-1
J: TRBJ2-7

CDR3: ASSVELGTQY
V: TRBV7-9
J: TRBJ2-5

CDR3: SAKANRVGAYNSPLH
V: TRBV20-1
J: TRBJ1-6

CDR3: SVKQPNTEAF
V: TRBV29-1
J: TRBJ1-1

CDR3: ASSLGAGGHTGELF
V: TRBV12-3/TRBV12-4
J: TRBJ2-2